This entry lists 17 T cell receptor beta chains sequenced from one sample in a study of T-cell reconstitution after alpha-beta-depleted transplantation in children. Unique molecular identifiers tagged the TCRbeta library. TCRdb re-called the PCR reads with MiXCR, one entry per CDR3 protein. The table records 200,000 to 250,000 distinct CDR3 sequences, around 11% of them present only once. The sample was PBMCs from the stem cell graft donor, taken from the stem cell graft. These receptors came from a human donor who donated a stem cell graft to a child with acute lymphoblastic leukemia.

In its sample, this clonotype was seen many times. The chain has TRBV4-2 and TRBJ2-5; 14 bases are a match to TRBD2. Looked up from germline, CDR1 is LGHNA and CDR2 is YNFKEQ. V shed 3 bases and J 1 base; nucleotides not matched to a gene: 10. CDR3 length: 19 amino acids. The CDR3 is CASSHRLAGGPRVQETQYF. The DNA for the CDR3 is TGTGCCAGCAGCCACCGACTAGCGGGAGGGCCGCGGGTCCAAGAGACCCAGTACTTC.

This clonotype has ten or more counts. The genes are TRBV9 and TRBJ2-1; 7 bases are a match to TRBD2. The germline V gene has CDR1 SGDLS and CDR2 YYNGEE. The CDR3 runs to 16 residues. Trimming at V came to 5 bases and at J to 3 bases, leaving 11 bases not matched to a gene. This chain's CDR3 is CASRPGVGGSYNEQFF. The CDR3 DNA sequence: TGTGCCAGCAGGCCCGGTGTCGGGGGGAGCTACAATGAGCAGTTCTTC.

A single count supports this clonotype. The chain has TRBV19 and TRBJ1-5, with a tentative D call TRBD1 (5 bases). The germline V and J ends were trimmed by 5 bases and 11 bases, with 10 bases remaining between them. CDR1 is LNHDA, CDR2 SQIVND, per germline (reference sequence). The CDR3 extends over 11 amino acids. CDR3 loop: CASSPGGTQHF. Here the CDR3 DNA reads TGTGCCAGTAGTCCTGGGGGGACCCAGCATTTT.

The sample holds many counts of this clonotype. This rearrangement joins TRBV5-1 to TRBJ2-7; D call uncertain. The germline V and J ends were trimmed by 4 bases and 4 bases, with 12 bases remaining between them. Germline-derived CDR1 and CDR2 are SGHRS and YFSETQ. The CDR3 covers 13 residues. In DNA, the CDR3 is TGCGCCAGCAGCCCGGATACCATTTACGAGCAGTACTTC. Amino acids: CASSPDTIYEQYF.

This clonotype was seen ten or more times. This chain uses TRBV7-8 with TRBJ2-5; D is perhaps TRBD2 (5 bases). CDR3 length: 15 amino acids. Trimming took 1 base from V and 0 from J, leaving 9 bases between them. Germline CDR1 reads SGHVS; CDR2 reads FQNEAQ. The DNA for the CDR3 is TGTGCCAGCAGCTTAGAAGCGGTAGACCAAGAGACCCAGTACTTC. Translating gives CASSLEAVDQETQYF.

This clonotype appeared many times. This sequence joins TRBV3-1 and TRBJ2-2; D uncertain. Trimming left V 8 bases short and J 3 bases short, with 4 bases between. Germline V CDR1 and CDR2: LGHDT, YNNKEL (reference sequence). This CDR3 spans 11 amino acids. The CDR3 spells CASGYTGELFF. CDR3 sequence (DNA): TGTGCCAGCGGGTACACCGGGGAGCTGTTTTTT. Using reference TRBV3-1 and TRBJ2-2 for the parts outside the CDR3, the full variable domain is DTAVSQTPKYLVTQMGNDKSIKCEQNLGHDTMYWYKQDSKKFLKIMFSYNNKELIINETVPNRFSPKSPDKAHLNLHINSLELGDSAVYFCASGYTGELFFGEGSRLTVL.

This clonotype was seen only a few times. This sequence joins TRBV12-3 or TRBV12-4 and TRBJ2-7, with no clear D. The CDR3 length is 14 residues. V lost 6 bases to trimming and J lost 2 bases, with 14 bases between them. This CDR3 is CASSLPPATYEQYF. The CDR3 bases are TGTGCCAGCAGCCTACCCCCTGCCACCTACGAGCAGTACTTC.

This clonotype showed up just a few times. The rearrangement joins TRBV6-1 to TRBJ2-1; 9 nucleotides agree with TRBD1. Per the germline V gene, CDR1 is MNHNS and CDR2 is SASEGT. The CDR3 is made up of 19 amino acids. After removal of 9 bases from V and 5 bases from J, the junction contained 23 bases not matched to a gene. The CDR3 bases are TGTGCCAGTATCCGACGCCCGGGACAGGGATCGATGGTGAACAATGAGCAGTTCTTC. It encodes CASIRRPGQGSMVNNEQFF.

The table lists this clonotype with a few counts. CDR3 DNA: TGTGCCAGCAGTTTATCAGGCAGAACGGGCAATCAGCCCCAGCATTTT. Translated: CASSLSGRTGNQPQHF. The V gene is TRBV27, the J gene TRBJ1-5; no firm D call. Per germline, CDR1 MNHEY and CDR2 SMNVEV (reference sequence). V lost 0 bases to trimming and J lost 2 bases, with 11 bases between them. CDR3 length: 16 residues.

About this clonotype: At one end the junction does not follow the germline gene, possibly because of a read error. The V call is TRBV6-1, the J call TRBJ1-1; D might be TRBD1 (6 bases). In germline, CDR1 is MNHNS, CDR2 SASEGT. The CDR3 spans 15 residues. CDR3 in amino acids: CTSSTTGLGYDGAFF. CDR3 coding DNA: TGTACCAGCAGTACGACAGGTTTGGGGTATGATGGAGCTTTCTTT.

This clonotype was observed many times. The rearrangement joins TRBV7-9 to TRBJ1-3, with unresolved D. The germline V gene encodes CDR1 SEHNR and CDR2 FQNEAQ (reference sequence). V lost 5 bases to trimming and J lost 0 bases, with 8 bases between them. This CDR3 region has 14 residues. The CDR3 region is CASSPPFSGNTIYF. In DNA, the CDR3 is TGTGCCAGCAGCCCACCTTTCTCTGGAAACACCATATATTTT.

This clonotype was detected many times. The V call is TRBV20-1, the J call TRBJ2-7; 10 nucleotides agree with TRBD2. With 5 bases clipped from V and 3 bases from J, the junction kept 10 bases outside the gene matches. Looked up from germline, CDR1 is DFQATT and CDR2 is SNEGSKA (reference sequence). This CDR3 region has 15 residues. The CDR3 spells CSAPLGPSGSYEQYF. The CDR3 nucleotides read TGCAGTGCTCCTCTCGGGCCTAGCGGGAGCTACGAGCAGTACTTC.

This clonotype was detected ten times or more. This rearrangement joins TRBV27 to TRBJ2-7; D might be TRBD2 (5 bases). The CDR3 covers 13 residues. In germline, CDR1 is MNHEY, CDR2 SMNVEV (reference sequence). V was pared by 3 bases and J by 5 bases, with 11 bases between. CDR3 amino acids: CASSFGLSDEQYF. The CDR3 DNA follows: TGTGCCAGCAGTTTTGGACTTTCGGACGAGCAGTACTTC.

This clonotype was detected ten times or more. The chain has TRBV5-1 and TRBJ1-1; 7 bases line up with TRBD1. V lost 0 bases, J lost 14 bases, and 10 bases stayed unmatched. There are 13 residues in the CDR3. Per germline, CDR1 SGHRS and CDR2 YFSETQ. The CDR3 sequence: CASSLGQGGQGFF. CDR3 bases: TGCGCCAGCAGCTTGGGACAGGGCGGCCAGGGATTCTTT.

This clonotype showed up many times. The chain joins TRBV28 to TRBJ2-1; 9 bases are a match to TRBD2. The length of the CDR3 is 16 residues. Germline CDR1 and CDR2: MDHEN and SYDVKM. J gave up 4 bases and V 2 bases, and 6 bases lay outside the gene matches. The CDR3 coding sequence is TGTGCCAGCAGTTTAGGCGGGAGGGCCCCTTACAATGAGCAGTTCTTC. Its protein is CASSLGGRAPYNEQFF.

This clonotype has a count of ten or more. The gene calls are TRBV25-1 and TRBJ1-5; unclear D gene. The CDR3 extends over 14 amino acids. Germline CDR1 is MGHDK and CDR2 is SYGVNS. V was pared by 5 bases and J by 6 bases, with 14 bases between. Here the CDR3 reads CASSSAGRGQPQHF. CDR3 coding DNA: TGTGCCAGCAGTTCGGCCGGGAGAGGTCAGCCCCAGCATTTT.

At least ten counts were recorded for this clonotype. CDR3 bases: TGCGCCAGCAGCTTGGCGGTTGGCGGGAGCCAAGAGACCCAGTACTTC. The encoded protein is CASSLAVGGSQETQYF. This rearrangement joins TRBV5-1 to TRBJ2-5; TRBD2 aligns across 7 bases. The V segment lost 0 bases and the J segment 1 base; nucleotides outside the gene matches: 6. Germline assignment: CDR1 SGHRS and CDR2 YFSETQ. This CDR3 has 16 residues.